These 20 T cell receptor beta chains originate from one sample sequenced in a study of CD8+ T cells in alopecia areata. Reverse transcription of extracted RNA yielded cDNA, which provided the sequencing template. The table came from immunoSEQ multiplex PCR; TCRdb's copy has only in-frame clones and leaves some out. Of more than 150,000 clones in the sample, approximately 50% were seen once. Treatment noted: oral pan-JAK inhibitor, 5-10 mg twice daily. The source was CD8+ T cells sorted from blood, collected around week 54, from a patient treated with tofacitinib. These receptors were taken from a human donor with alopecia areata.

The chain is built from TRBV30 and TRBJ2-3, with unresolved D. This CDR3 comprises 12 residues. Germline CDR1 GTSNPN, CDR2 SVGIG (reference sequence). V lost 5 bases, J lost 1 base, and 7 bases lay in between. CDR3: CAWLLRTDTQYF. CDR3 coding DNA: TGTGCCTGGTTGCTCCGCACAGATACGCAGTATTTT.

The chain has TRBV29-1 and TRBJ2-3; D remains unclear. With 5 bases removed from V and 1 base from J, the gap between germline ends came to 16 bases. Germline CDR1 is SQVTM and CDR2 is ANQGSEA. The length of the CDR3 is 15 residues. CDR3 sequence: CSVMLVRTGTDTQYF. CDR3 in DNA: TGCAGCGTTATGTTGGTTCGAACGGGCACAGATACGCAGTATTTT.

The V and J genes are TRBV7-9 and TRBJ2-1, with TRBD2 as a possible D gene (5 bases). Trimming took off 0 bases at V and 6 bases at J, with 15 bases between the two ends. CDR1 is SEHNR, CDR2 FQNEAQ, per germline (reference sequence). The CDR3 loop spans 16 amino acids. The CDR3 sequence is CASSLAPIAPANEQFF. The CDR3 DNA reads as TGTGCCAGCAGCTTAGCCCCGATAGCGCCGGCCAATGAGCAGTTCTTC.

V gene TRBV5-6 combines with J gene TRBJ2-7, with TRBD1 identical over 9 bases. The CDR3 contains 15 residues. V lost 4 bases to trimming and J lost 6 bases; unmatched junction nucleotides: 11. Germline CDR1 and CDR2: SGHDT and YYEEEE. This chain's CDR3 is CASSVRDRVFAEQYF. DNA of the CDR3: TGTGCCAGCAGCGTCCGGGACAGGGTATTCGCCGAGCAGTACTTC. The whole variable domain, remainder taken from reference TRBV5-6 and TRBJ2-7, is DAGVTQSPTHLIKTRGQQVTLRCSPKSGHDTVSWYQQALGQGPQFIFQYYEEEERQRGNFPDRFSGHQFPNYSSELNVNALLLGDSALYLCASSVRDRVFAEQYFGPGTRLTVT.

The chain links TRBV6-6 to TRBJ1-2, with a possible D match to TRBD1 (6 bases). The CDR3 runs to 15 residues. Trimming stripped 8 bases from V and 6 bases from J, with 22 bases between. Germline lookup yields CDR1 MNHNY and CDR2 SVGAGI (reference sequence). The CDR3 sequence: CASAPMTGTGDGYTF. The CDR3 bases are TGTGCCAGCGCGCCGATGACAGGAACCGGTGATGGCTACACCTTC.

The rearrangement uses TRBV30 and TRBJ2-1, with D tentatively TRBD2 (5 bases). Per germline, CDR1 GTSNPN and CDR2 SVGIG (reference sequence). The CDR3 consists of 13 residues. The germline V and J ends were trimmed by 6 bases and 7 bases, with 16 bases remaining between them. The CDR3 DNA is TGTGCCTGCTTGATGAGGGAAACGAATGAGCAGTTCTTC. Its translation is CACLMRETNEQFF.

This clone was detected only once. The chain recombines TRBV6-1 with TRBJ1-1; a weak D match, TRBD1 (5 bases). Germline V gene data show CDR1 as MNHNS and CDR2 as SASEGT. V shed 3 bases and J shed 1 base, with 9 bases lying between them. The CDR3 runs to 14 residues. The DNA for the CDR3 is TGTGCCAGCAGTGAGACAGCTAAGAACACTGAAGCTTTCTTT. Translating it yields CASSETAKNTEAFF.

The V call is TRBV10-3, the J call TRBJ1-1; tentatively, D is TRBD1 (5 bases). Germline-derived CDR1 and CDR2 are ENHRY and SYGVKD. Trimming took 7 bases from V and 6 from J, leaving 21 bases between them. The CDR3 contains 15 residues. CDR3: CAINQRGRTEPEAFF. The CDR3 DNA is TGTGCCATCAACCAAAGGGGTCGAACGGAACCTGAAGCTTTCTTT.

The V gene is TRBV30, the J gene TRBJ2-7, with 9 bases identical to TRBD2. Looked up from germline, CDR1 is GTSNPN and CDR2 is SVGIG (reference sequence). The CDR3 runs 15 residues. The V and J ends lost 0 bases and 7 bases, in that order; junction bases with no gene match: 10. CDR3 sequence (DNA): TGTGCCTGGAGTGTAAGGCGGGGGGGCCGCGGTGAGCAGTACTTC. Protein sequence: CAWSVRRGGRGEQYF.

This clone has just a few counts. CDR3 DNA: TGTGCCAGCAGCTTAAACGCAGGGATCACACCCCTCCACTTT. Its translation: CASSLNAGITPLHF. The rearrangement uses TRBV7-9 and TRBJ1-6; D is perhaps TRBD1 (5 bases). Germline V gives CDR1 SEHNR, CDR2 FQNEAQ (reference sequence). This CDR3 has 14 amino acids. Trimming took off 2 bases at V and 11 bases at J, with 13 bases between the two ends.

The chain is built from TRBV11-1 and TRBJ2-7; D remains ambiguous. The V end was cut by 5 bases, the J end by 1 base, with 9 bases between. The CDR3 has 13 residues. Germline V gene sequence: CDR1 SGHAT, CDR2 FQDESV (reference sequence). The CDR3: CASSRRWSYEQYF. In DNA, the CDR3 is TGTGCCAGCAGCAGAAGGTGGTCCTACGAGCAGTACTTC.

This chain links TRBV20-1 with TRBJ1-1; D uncertain. There are 11 residues in the CDR3. V lost 5 bases and J 11 bases, leaving 15 bases between the germline ends. CDR1 DFQATT and CDR2 SNEGSKA come from the germline V gene (reference sequence). Here the CDR3 DNA reads TGCAGTGCTCACCAGTTGGGATGGGCTTTCTTT. It is translated as CSAHQLGWAFF.

J is TRBJ2-7 and V is TRBV7-2, with 8 bases lining up with TRBD1. Germline assignment: CDR1 SGHTA and CDR2 FQGNSA. This CDR3 has 15 amino acids. After removal of 5 bases from V and 1 base from J, the junction contained 7 bases not matched to a gene. The CDR3 DNA sequence: TGTGCCAGCAGCCGCCCCGGGACAGGTTCCTACGAGCAGTACTTC. Its protein product is CASSRPGTGSYEQYF. Filled out from reference TRBV7-2 and TRBJ2-7, the complete variable domain reads GAGVSQSPSNKVTEKGKDVELRCDPISGHTALYWYRQSLGQGLEFLIYFQGNSAPDKSGLPSDRFSAERTGGSVSTLTIQRTQQEDSAVYLCASSRPGTGSYEQYFGPGTRLTVT.

The gene calls are TRBV19 and TRBJ2-7, with a possible D match to TRBD1 (6 bases). The V end was cut by 3 bases, the J end by 0 bases, with 12 bases between. The germline gives CDR1 LNHDA, CDR2 SQIVND (reference sequence). The CDR3 covers 15 residues. Written as DNA, the CDR3 is TGTGCCAGTAGTATGAGGCAGGGGAACTCCTACGAGCAGTACTTC. Amino acids: CASSMRQGNSYEQYF. The full variable domain, rest sourced from reference TRBV19 and TRBJ2-7, is DGGITQSPKYLFRKEGQNVTLSCEQNLNHDAMYWYRQDPGQGLRLIYYSQIVNDFQKGDIAEGYSVSREKKESFPLTVTSAQKNPTAFYLCASSMRQGNSYEQYFGPGTRLTVT.

The rearrangement links TRBV25-1 to TRBJ1-4, with D hard to call. Germline V lookup: CDR1 MGHDK, CDR2 SYGVNS. The CDR3 spans 15 residues. Trimming left V 3 bases short and J 4 bases short, with 12 bases between. CDR3 nucleotide sequence: TGTGCCAGCAGTGATACGGACGGATTTAATGAAAAACTGTTTTTT. This sequence encodes CASSDTDGFNEKLFF.

This clone was detected a few times. The chain has TRBV20-1 and TRBJ1-1; 7 bases match TRBD1. The germline V gene encodes CDR1 DFQATT and CDR2 SNEGSKA (reference sequence). The CDR3 is 11 residues long. V shed 6 bases, J shed 4 bases, and the junction held 2 bases outside the gene matches. CDR3 sequence: CSAAGGTEAFF. CDR3 in DNA: TGCAGTGCCGCAGGGGGCACTGAAGCTTTCTTT.

This chain's CDR3 is CAWSGYRESDQPQHF. DNA for the CDR3: TGTGCCTGGAGTGGGTACAGGGAATCGGATCAGCCCCAGCATTTT. This chain connects TRBV30 to TRBJ1-5, with a possible D match to TRBD1 (6 bases). The CDR3 loop spans 15 amino acids. Per the germline V gene, CDR1 is GTSNPN and CDR2 is SVGIG (reference sequence). V gave up 1 base and J gave up 5 bases, with 15 bases separating them. Based on the CDR3 plus reference TRBV30 and TRBJ1-5, the full variable domain is SQTIHQWPATLVQPVGSPLSLECTVEGTSNPNLYWYRQAAGRGLQLLFYSVGIGQISSEVPQNLSASRPQDRQFILSSKKLLLSDSGFYLCAWSGYRESDQPQHFGDGTRLSIL.

This clone was seen only a few times. The gene calls are TRBV6-6 and TRBJ2-7, with D perhaps matching TRBD1 or TRBD2 (5 bases each). The CDR3 is 13 residues long. Trimming left V 0 bases short and J 6 bases short, with 9 bases between. The germline V gene encodes CDR1 MNHNY and CDR2 SVGAGI (reference sequence). The CDR3 DNA follows: TGTGCCAGCAGTTACTCGCTAGGGACCGAGCAGTACTTC. This gives the protein CASSYSLGTEQYF.

This chain links TRBV30 with TRBJ2-7; no firm D call. Germline V CDR1 and CDR2: GTSNPN, SVGIG (reference sequence). The CDR3 consists of 12 residues. V was trimmed by 2 bases and J by 2 bases, leaving 7 bases between them. CDR3 sequence reads: CAWSIGPYEQYF. The DNA for the CDR3 is TGTGCCTGGAGTATCGGCCCCTACGAGCAGTACTTC.

The CDR3 region has the DNA TGCGCCAGCAGCCTCCTAGCGGGGGAGCAAGAGACCCAGTACTTC. It is translated as CASSLLAGEQETQYF. This chain uses TRBV4-1 with TRBJ2-5; 10 nucleotides agree with TRBD2. The junction had 4 bases not matched to a gene; V was cut back by 4 bases and J by 2 bases. Germline lookup yields CDR1 MGHRA and CDR2 YSYEKL. This CDR3 has 15 residues.